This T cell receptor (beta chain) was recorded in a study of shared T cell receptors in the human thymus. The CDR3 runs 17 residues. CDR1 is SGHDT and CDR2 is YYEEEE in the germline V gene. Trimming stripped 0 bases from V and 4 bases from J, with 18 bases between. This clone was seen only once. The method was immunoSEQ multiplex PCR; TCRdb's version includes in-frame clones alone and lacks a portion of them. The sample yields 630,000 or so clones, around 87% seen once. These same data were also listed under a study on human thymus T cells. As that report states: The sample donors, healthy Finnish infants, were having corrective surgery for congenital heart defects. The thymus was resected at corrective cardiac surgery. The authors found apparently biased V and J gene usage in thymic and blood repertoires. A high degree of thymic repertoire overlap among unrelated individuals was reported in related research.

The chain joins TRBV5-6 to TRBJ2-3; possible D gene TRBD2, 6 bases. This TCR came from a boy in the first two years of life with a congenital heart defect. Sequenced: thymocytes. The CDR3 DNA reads TGTGCCAGCAGCTTGGGGTATATTTCGGGAGCGGCAGATACGCAGTATTTT. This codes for CASSLGYISGAADTQYF. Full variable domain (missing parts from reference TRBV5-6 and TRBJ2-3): DAGVTQSPTHLIKTRGQQVTLRCSPKSGHDTVSWYQQALGQGPQFIFQYYEEEERQRGNFPDRFSGHQFPNYSSELNVNALLLGDSALYLCASSLGYISGAADTQYFGPGTRLTVL.